A selection of T cell receptor beta chains follows, all from one sample in a study of cytomegalovirus exposure and HLA in healthy donors. Generated by immunoSEQ multiplex PCR, the TCRdb table keeps only in-frame clones and is missing some. Of about 150,000 clones listed, 60% to 75% are singletons. Sequences were obtained from PBMCs. Receptors originate from a man in his thirties or forties in good health and CMV-seronegative. The CDR3 runs from the conserved cysteine through the conserved F or W. A D gene is named only where the DNA matches it firmly. Expanded clones get a size class; other rows say once, few or many, or leave the size out.

J	D	size	V	CDR3	DNA
TRBJ1-1	.	.	TRBV5-1	CASSWTVNTEAFF	TGCGCCAGCAGCTGGACAGTGAACACTGAAGCTTTCTTT
TRBJ2-5	TRBD1	.	TRBV7-2	CASSFSGTGNQETQYF	TGTGCCAGCAGCTTCTCCGGGACAGGGAACCAAGAGACCCAGTACTTC
TRBJ2-7	.	.	TRBV10-3	CAISGSGAGYEQYF	TGTGCCATCAGTGGTAGCGGTGCGGGCTACGAGCAGTACTTC
TRBJ2-1	.	once	TRBV15	CATSREGGTDYNEQFF	TGTGCCACCAGCAGAGAAGGCGGGACAGATTACAATGAGCAGTTCTTC
TRBJ2-6	.	.	TRBV4-2	CASSQDPNSGANGLTF	TGTGCCAGCAGCCAAGATCCGAACTCTGGGGCCAACGGCCTGACTTTC
TRBJ2-3	.	once	TRBV10-2	CAGSLSPGDTQYF	TGCGCCGGCAGTCTGAGTCCGGGGGATACGCAGTATTTT
TRBJ1-3	TRBD1	.	TRBV10-1	CASSEGTGINTIYF	TGCGCCAGCAGTGAAGGGACAGGGATAAACACCATATATTTT
TRBJ2-7	.	.	TRBV5-4	CASSLEARGSYEQYF	TGTGCCAGCAGCTTGGAAGCCAGGGGCTCCTACGAGCAGTACTTC
TRBJ2-2	TRBD1	.	TRBV11-2	CASSPRDRGRTGELFF	TGTGCCAGCAGCCCTCGGGACAGGGGGCGCACCGGGGAGCTGTTTTTT
TRBJ2-1	.	.	TRBV11-2	CASTIPGGRGNEQFF	TGTGCCAGCACAATTCCCGGGGGGCGGGGCAATGAGCAGTTCTTC
TRBJ1-5	.	.	TRBV4-1	CASSHTGAIDQPQHF	TGCGCCAGCAGCCACACTGGGGCGATTGATCAGCCCCAGCATTTT
TRBJ2-1	.	few	TRBV4-2	CASSQGLEDSEQFF	TGTGCCAGCAGCCAAGGCCTAGAAGATAGTGAGCAGTTCTTC
TRBJ2-5	TRBD1	.	TRBV4-2	CASSQTGTGDGETQYF	TGTGCCAGCAGCCAAACCGGGACAGGGGACGGGGAGACCCAGTACTTC
TRBJ1-3	TRBD1	few	TRBV30	CAWSYRGPGNTIYF	TGTGCCTGGAGTTACAGGGGGCCTGGAAACACCATATATTTT
TRBJ1-2	.	.	TRBV7-9	CASSFDNVAGYTF	TGTGCCAGCAGCTTTGATAACGTGGCTGGCTACACCTTC
TRBJ2-7	TRBD1	.	TRBV5-1	CASSLLQSGTGTYERYF	TGCGCCAGCAGCTTGCTTCAATCCGGGACAGGGACCTACGAGCGGTACTTC
TRBJ2-5	.	.	TRBV5-1	CASSRVGGQETQYF	TGCGCCAGCAGCCGCGTAGGGGGCCAAGAGACCCAGTACTTC
TRBJ1-4	.	.	TRBV9	CASSGGERNANEKLFF	TGTGCCAGCAGCGGGGGGGAAAGAAACGCTAATGAAAAACTGTTTTTT
TRBJ2-3	.	.	TRBV7-3	CASSLAGGTDTQYF	TGTGCCAGCAGCTTAGCAGGGGGGACAGATACGCAGTATTTT
TRBJ1-6	TRBD1	.	TRBV27	CASSPPGQVDNSPLHF	TGTGCCAGCAGTCCCCCCGGACAGGTTGATAATTCACCCCTCCACTTT
TRBJ2-2	.	.	TRBV7-3	CASSSGATGELFF	TGTGCCAGCAGTTCAGGGGCAACCGGGGAGCTGTTTTTT
TRBJ1-4	.	.	TRBV6-6	CASSYSIGGLGEKLFF	TGTGCCAGCAGTTACTCCATCGGGGGGCTCGGTGAAAAACTGTTTTTT
TRBJ1-3	.	.	TRBV11-3	CASSSGRPGNTIYF	TGTGCCAGCAGCTCAGGGCGTCCGGGAAACACCATATATTTT
TRBJ2-3	TRBD2	.	TRBV7-9	CASSFAGDYTDTQYF	TGTGCCAGCAGCTTCGCGGGGGATTACACAGATACGCAGTATTTT
TRBJ2-5	.	.	TRBV2	CASSSGGTAGETQYF	TGTGCCAGCAGTTCGGGGGGGACAGCGGGGGAGACCCAGTACTTC
TRBJ2-7	TRBD2	.	TRBV28	CASSFSWAGGPYEQYF	TGTGCCAGCAGTTTCTCCTGGGCGGGGGGTCCCTACGAGCAGTACTTC
TRBJ2-1	TRBD2	.	TRBV13	CASSVLTSVVINEQFF	TGTGCCAGCAGCGTGCTCACTAGCGTAGTTATAAATGAGCAGTTCTTC
TRBJ1-3	.	.	TRBV6-5	CASSPVGSGNTIYF	TGTGCCAGCAGCCCGGTTGGCTCTGGAAACACCATATATTTT
TRBJ1-5	.	.	TRBV29-1	CSVGGGSNQPQHF	TGCAGCGTTGGGGGGGGCAGCAATCAGCCCCAGCATTTT
TRBJ1-3	.	.	TRBV6-5	CASSPEWSGNTIYF	TGTGCCAGTAGCCCGGAGTGGTCTGGAAACACCATATATTTT
TRBJ2-3	TRBD2	.	TRBV10-3	CAISEQLAGGDTQYF	TGTGCCATCAGTGAGCAACTAGCGGGGGGAGATACGCAGTATTTT
TRBJ1-3	.	.	TRBV7-9	CASSPQGSGNTIYF	TGTGCCAGCAGCCCCCAGGGCTCTGGAAACACCATATATTTT
TRBJ2-3	.	.	TRBV19	CASSGAYRTDTQYF	TGTGCCAGTAGTGGGGCCTACCGAACAGATACGCAGTATTTT
TRBJ2-2	.	.	TRBV11-3	CASSDSGTTTGELFF	TGTGCCAGCAGCGACTCCGGGACAACAACCGGGGAGCTGTTTTTT
TRBJ2-7	TRBD2	few	TRBV7-9	CASSPRTSGSYEQYF	TGTGCCAGCAGCCCAAGGACTAGCGGGAGCTACGAGCAGTACTTC
TRBJ1-5	TRBD1	.	TRBV5-4	CATGQDNQPQHF	TGTGCCACGGGACAGGACAATCAGCCCCAGCATTTT
TRBJ2-1	TRBD2	.	TRBV28	CASIPSGLAGGTAYNEQFF	TGTGCCAGCATTCCTTCGGGGCTAGCGGGGGGAACTGCCTACAATGAGCAGTTCTTC
TRBJ2-3	.	.	TRBV9	CASSVDQEGTQYF	TGTGCCAGCAGCGTAGATCAGGAGGGTACGCAGTATTTT
TRBJ2-7	.	.	TRBV7-6	CASSFLGTDGGNEQYF	TGTGCCAGCAGCTTCTTAGGGACTGATGGAGGGAACGAGCAGTACTTC
TRBJ2-7	.	once	TRBV27	CASTRGLEQYF	TGTGCCAGTACCCGGGGACTCGAGCAGTACTTC
TRBJ2-1	TRBD2	.	TRBV7-3	CASSLGLAGGEQFF	TGTGCCAGCAGCTTAGGACTAGCGGGGGGTGAGCAGTTCTTC
TRBJ1-2	.	.	TRBV6-5	CASSYPGVNGYTF	TGTGCCAGCAGTTACCCCGGGGTGAATGGCTACACCTTC
TRBJ2-5	.	.	TRBV7-7	CASSSVNQETQYF	TGTGCTAGCAGTTCTGTAAACCAAGAGACCCAGTACTTC
TRBJ2-7	.	.	TRBV27	CASSYRDIGEQYF	TGTGCCAGCAGTTACAGGGACATTGGGGAGCAGTACTTC
TRBJ1-6	.	.	TRBV6-5	CASSYSPGDSPLHF	TGTGCCAGCAGTTACTCGCCCGGGGATTCACCCCTCCACTTT
TRBJ2-1	.	.	TRBV27	CASSSTVPYNEQFF	TGTGCCAGCAGTAGCACGGTCCCATACAATGAGCAGTTCTTC
TRBJ1-3	.	.	TRBV4-1	CASSQAGANTIYF	TGCGCCAGCAGCCAAGCAGGGGCGAACACCATATATTTT
TRBJ2-6	.	.	TRBV27	CASSRSSGANGLTF	TGTGCCAGCAGTCGCAGCTCTGGGGCCAACGGCCTGACTTTC
TRBJ1-2	TRBD1	.	TRBV7-9	CASSPTGVGYTF	TGTGCCAGCAGCCCTACAGGGGTCGGCTACACCTTC
TRBJ1-1	TRBD1	.	TRBV5-1	CASSLIGTGRGAFF	TGCGCCAGCAGCTTGATTGGGACAGGGCGGGGGGCTTTCTTT
TRBJ1-1	.	.	TRBV2	CASSVTGSWLNTEAFF	TGTGCCAGCAGCGTAACAGGTTCTTGGTTGAACACTGAAGCTTTCTTT
TRBJ2-1	TRBD1	.	TRBV6-4	CASSDHYRGRNEQFF	TGTGCCAGCAGTGATCACTATAGGGGGCGGAATGAGCAGTTCTTC
TRBJ2-3	.	.	TRBV5-6	CASSFGGQSVSSTDTQYF	TGTGCCAGCAGCTTTGGGGGCCAGTCCGTTTCTAGCACAGATACGCAGTATTTT
TRBJ1-1	.	.	TRBV28	CASKRLNTEAFF	TGTGCCAGCAAACGGTTGAACACTGAAGCTTTCTTT
TRBJ1-2	.	.	TRBV7-6	CASSQGLYGYTF	TGTGCCAGCTCCCAGGGCCTGTATGGCTACACCTTC
TRBJ1-5	TRBD1	.	TRBV5-1	CASSIGQGDQPQHF	TGCGCCAGCAGCATAGGACAGGGTGATCAGCCCCAGCATTTT
TRBJ2-2	.	few	TRBV7-2	CASSLWGRTTGELFF	TGTGCCAGCAGCTTGTGGGGGCGGACCACCGGGGAGCTGTTTTTT
TRBJ1-1	.	few	TRBV9	CASSAPAANTEAFF	TGTGCCAGCAGCGCCCCGGCGGCGAACACTGAAGCTTTCTTT
TRBJ2-3	.	.	TRBV14	CASSQPDGGWLAIDTQYF	TGTGCCAGCAGCCAGCCAGACGGGGGTTGGCTAGCGATAGATACGCAGTATTTT